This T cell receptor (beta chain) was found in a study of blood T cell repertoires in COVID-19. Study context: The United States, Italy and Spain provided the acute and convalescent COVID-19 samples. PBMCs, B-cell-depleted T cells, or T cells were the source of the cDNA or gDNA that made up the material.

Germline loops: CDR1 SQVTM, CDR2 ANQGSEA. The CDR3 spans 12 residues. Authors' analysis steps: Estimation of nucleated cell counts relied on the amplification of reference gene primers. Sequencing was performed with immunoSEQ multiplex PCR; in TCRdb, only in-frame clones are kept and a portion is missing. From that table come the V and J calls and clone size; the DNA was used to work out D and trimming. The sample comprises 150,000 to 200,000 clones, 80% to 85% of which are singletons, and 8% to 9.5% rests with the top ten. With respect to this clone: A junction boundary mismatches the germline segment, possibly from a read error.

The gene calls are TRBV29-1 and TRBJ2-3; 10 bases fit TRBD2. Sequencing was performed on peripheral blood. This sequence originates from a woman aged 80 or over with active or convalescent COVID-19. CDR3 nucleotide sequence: TGTACGAGCGGGGGGGATCCAGATACGCAGTATTTT. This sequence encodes CTSGGDPDTQYF.